The 31 T cell receptor beta chains presented below share a single source sample, sequenced in a study of T cell responses to AZD1222 COVID-19 vaccine. TCRdb's copy holds only in-frame clones and misses some; the assay was immunoSEQ multiplex PCR. The table has roughly 140,000 clones, under 95% seen once. The sample in question was peripheral blood, obtained on day 0 of AZD1222 vaccination. The receptors derive from an adult in good health.

The chain links TRBV12-3 or TRBV12-4 to TRBJ1-2; TRBD1 agrees at 8 bases. The CDR3 contains 13 residues. V trimming: 1 base; J trimming: 7 bases; junction bases outside the gene matches: 2. CDR3 bases: TGTGCCAGCAGTTTAGAGGGACAGGTTGGCTACACCTTC. Translating it yields CASSLEGQVGYTF.

The genes are TRBV28 and TRBJ1-2, with no clear D. The CDR3 spans 13 residues. Per germline, CDR1 MDHEN and CDR2 SYDVKM. The V and J ends lost 6 bases and 3 bases respectively, with 11 bases between them. CDR3 in amino acids: CASSGSDYYGYTF. CDR3 in DNA: TGTGCCAGCAGCGGTTCGGATTACTATGGCTACACCTTC.

This clone was picked up one time. The CDR3 protein is CASSLANPGPTDTQYF. The CDR3 nucleotides are TGCGCCAGCAGCTTGGCCAATCCAGGGCCCACAGATACGCAGTATTTT. The J gene is TRBJ2-3, the V gene TRBV5-1; possibly TRBD1 for D (5 bases). V lost 0 bases to trimming and J lost 2 bases, with 13 bases between them. CDR1 is SGHRS, CDR2 YFSETQ, per germline. This CDR3 is built from 16 residues.

This clone was seen only once. The CDR3 coding sequence is TGTGCCATCAGTGGAGCAGGGGGCACTGAAGCTTTCTTT. It codes for CAISGAGGTEAFF. The chain combines TRBV10-3 with TRBJ1-1; 7 bases are a match to TRBD1. V was pared by 4 bases and J by 4 bases, with 3 bases of the junction left unmatched. The CDR3 spans 13 residues. Per the germline V gene, CDR1 is ENHRY and CDR2 is SYGVKD.

This chain joins TRBV6-1 and TRBJ2-1, with 9 bases aligning to TRBD2. V was pared by 4 bases and J by 5 bases, with 12 bases of the junction left unmatched. Per germline, CDR1 MNHNS and CDR2 SASEGT. There are 17 residues in the CDR3. As DNA, the CDR3 is TGTGCCAGCAGTGCTGCGGTAGCGGGAGTTCGGGACAATGAGCAGTTCTTC. This translates into CASSAAVAGVRDNEQFF.

The V and J genes are TRBV14 and TRBJ1-1; D possibly corresponds to TRBD1 (5 bases). Trimming shortened V by 6 bases and J by 8 bases, and 13 bases separated the two germline ends. Germline loops: CDR1 SGHDN, CDR2 FVKESK. The CDR3 is 12 residues long. The CDR3, as DNA: TGTGCCAGCAGTCAGTCGGGGACCGAAGCTTTCTTT. It encodes CASSQSGTEAFF.

This rearrangement joins TRBV28 to TRBJ2-5; D gene uncertain. This CDR3 contains 15 residues. V was pared by 3 bases and J by 1 base, with 12 bases between. The germline CDR1 and CDR2 sequences are MDHEN and SYDVKM. The CDR3 protein is CASSFKGAFQETQYF. For the CDR3, the DNA is TGTGCCAGCAGTTTCAAAGGAGCCTTCCAAGAGACCCAGTACTTC. Together with reference TRBV28 and TRBJ2-5, the CDR3 gives the full variable domain: DVKVTQSSRYLVKRTGEKVFLECVQDMDHENMFWYRQDPGLGLRLIYFSYDVKMKEKGDIPEGYSVSREKKERFSLILESASTNQTSMYLCASSFKGAFQETQYFGPGTRLLVL.

The chain recombines TRBV6-4 with TRBJ2-1; 12 nucleotides line up with TRBD2. The CDR3 loop spans 16 amino acids. CDR1 is MRHNA, CDR2 SNTAGT, per germline. The V segment lost 0 bases and the J segment 4 bases; nucleotides outside the gene matches: 1. The CDR3 coding sequence is TGTGCCAGCAGTGACTCCGGGACTAGCGGGTACAATGAGCAGTTCTTC. Translated, it gives CASSDSGTSGYNEQFF.

The V and J genes are TRBV16 and TRBJ1-2; possible D gene TRBD1, 5 bases. Trimming cost V 4 bases and J 5 bases, with 17 bases left between them. Germline CDR1 is KGHSY and CDR2 is FQNENV. The CDR3 is 15 residues long. The CDR3 loop is CASSPSVGLEYGYTF. CDR3 sequence (DNA): TGTGCCAGCAGCCCCTCTGTGGGGCTTGAATATGGCTACACCTTC.

V usage is TRBV9 and J usage is TRBJ2-7; 9 nucleotides line up with TRBD1. The V and J ends lost 4 bases and 5 bases, in that order; junction bases with no gene match: 7. Germline V gives CDR1 SGDLS, CDR2 YYNGEE. The CDR3 loop spans 14 amino acids. The CDR3 is CASSSRQGDHEQYF. In DNA, the CDR3 is TGTGCCAGCAGCTCGCGACAGGGGGACCACGAGCAGTACTTC.

V gene TRBV7-2 combines with J gene TRBJ2-3; no clear D. V was trimmed by 5 bases and J by 4 bases, leaving 10 bases between them. This CDR3 region has 13 residues. Germline V CDR1 and CDR2: SGHTA, FQGNSA. The DNA for the CDR3 is TGTGCCAGCAGCCCGAGTTCGGCAGATACGCAGTATTTT. This codes for CASSPSSADTQYF.

The chain is built from TRBV18 and TRBJ2-5; D unclear. Trimming cost V 6 bases and J 4 bases, with 15 bases left between them. The CDR3 consists of 14 residues. CDR1 and CDR2 (germline): KGHSH, LQKENI. The CDR3 DNA reads as TGTGCCAGCTCTCCGGGTTCCACGAGAGAGACCCAGTACTTC. This translates into CASSPGSTRETQYF.

J is TRBJ1-6 and V is TRBV30, with D hard to call. Trimming took 1 base from V and 10 from J, leaving 14 bases between them. The CDR3 sequence is 14 residues long. CDR1 and CDR2 from the germline V gene are GTSNPN and SVGIG (reference sequence). The CDR3 sequence is CAWSGLKERSPLHF. CDR3 nucleotides: TGTGCCTGGAGTGGGTTAAAGGAAAGGTCACCCCTCCACTTT.

The chain recombines TRBV6-5 with TRBJ2-1; no clear D gene. The CDR3 loop spans 13 amino acids. The V end lost 2 bases, the J end lost 6 bases, and 8 bases lay between the germline ends. Germline lookup yields CDR1 MNHEY and CDR2 SVGAGI. CDR3 sequence: CASSYDMGNEQFF. The CDR3 DNA sequence: TGTGCCAGCAGTTACGATATGGGCAATGAGCAGTTCTTC.

The chain recombines TRBV2 with TRBJ1-5; D remains ambiguous. Germline CDR1 reads SNHLY; CDR2 reads FYNNEI. Trimming left V 0 bases short and J 1 base short, with 7 bases between. The CDR3 runs 15 residues. The CDR3 is CASSEALRSNQPQHF. The CDR3 region has the DNA TGTGCCAGCAGTGAAGCGCTTCGGAGCAATCAGCCCCAGCATTTT. Using reference TRBV2 and TRBJ1-5 for the parts outside the CDR3, the full variable domain is EPEVTQTPSHQVTQMGQEVILRCVPISNHLYFYWYRQILGQKVEFLVSFYNNEISEKSEIFDDQFSVERPDGSNFTLKIRSTKLEDSAMYFCASSEALRSNQPQHFGDGTRLSIL.

This chain uses TRBV28 with TRBJ2-1, with 14 bases identical to TRBD2. The CDR3 consists of 22 residues. V shed 3 bases, J shed 6 bases, and the junction held 22 bases outside the gene matches. CDR1 MDHEN and CDR2 SYDVKM come from the germline V gene. CDR3 amino acids: CASSFGPHSGLAGARISNEQFF. The CDR3 DNA is TGTGCCAGCAGTTTTGGACCCCACTCGGGACTAGCGGGAGCCCGAATATCCAATGAGCAGTTCTTC.

The chain employs TRBV21-1 and TRBJ2-2; the D call TRBD2 from the table was never checked on the DNA. TRBV21-1 is marked as a pseudogene. The CDR3 sequence is 15 residues long. Written as DNA, the CDR3 is TGTGCCAGGTTCGGGAGGGCTGAGGGCGCCGGGGAGCTGTTTTTT. Translation gives CARFGRAEGAGELFF.

DNA of the CDR3: TGTGCCAGCAGTTACTGGGGGGGTGGAAACACCGGGGAGCTGTTTTTT. Translation: CASSYWGGGNTGELFF. The chain joins TRBV6-2 or TRBV6-3 to TRBJ2-2; the match to TRBD2 covers 7 bases. After removal of 1 base from V and 2 bases from J, the junction contained 4 bases not matched to a gene. Germline V gives CDR1 MNHEY, CDR2 SVGEGT. The CDR3 is 16 residues long.

The chain employs TRBV19 and TRBJ1-2, with D perhaps matching TRBD1 (5 bases). The CDR3 spans 10 residues. Trimming pared 10 bases from V and 6 bases from J, leaving 9 bases between. In germline, CDR1 is LNHDA, CDR2 SQIVND (reference sequence). CDR3 in amino acids: CANRGHGYTF. The DNA for the CDR3 is TGTGCCAATAGGGGCCATGGCTACACCTTC.

This clone has only a few counts. This chain joins TRBV19 and TRBJ1-5; D call uncertain. The ends were cut back, 2 bases at V and 0 bases at J, with 17 bases in the middle. The CDR3 covers 18 residues. From germline, CDR1 is LNHDA and CDR2 SQIVND (reference sequence). CDR3 protein: CASSIRGLDILSNQPQHF. The CDR3 DNA follows: TGTGCCAGTAGTATAAGAGGATTGGATATTCTTAGCAATCAGCCCCAGCATTTT.

The V gene is TRBV2, the J gene TRBJ2-1; D gene uncertain. The V end lost 0 bases, the J end lost 8 bases, and 5 bases lay between the germline ends. This CDR3 contains 12 residues. Germline CDR1 reads SNHLY; CDR2 reads FYNNEI. CDR3 amino acids: CASSEAHDEQFF. DNA for the CDR3: TGTGCCAGCAGTGAAGCGCACGATGAGCAGTTCTTC.

The chain links TRBV5-8 to TRBJ2-6; a weak D match, TRBD2 (5 bases). Germline CDR1 SGHTS, CDR2 YDEGEE. The CDR3 is made up of 15 amino acids. The V and J ends lost 4 bases and 2 bases respectively, with 10 bases between them. As DNA, the CDR3 is TGTGCCAGCAGCGTAGGACTTACTGGGGCCAACGTCCTGACTTTC. This sequence encodes CASSVGLTGANVLTF.

The rearrangement joins TRBV2 to TRBJ1-1; D possibly corresponds to TRBD1 (5 bases). The CDR3 consists of 15 residues. Germline CDR1 and CDR2: SNHLY and FYNNEI. V was cut by 3 bases and J by 5 bases, with 16 bases left in between. This CDR3 is CASSDAGGERTEAFF. CDR3 DNA sequence: TGTGCCAGCAGTGATGCTGGGGGGGAAAGGACTGAAGCTTTCTTT.

This chain joins TRBV4-2 and TRBJ2-1; tentative D call: TRBD1 (6 bases). This CDR3 contains 14 residues. Trimming took off 3 bases at V and 10 bases at J, with 16 bases between the two ends. Germline lookup yields CDR1 LGHNA and CDR2 YNFKEQ. The CDR3 region has the DNA TGTGCCAGCAGCCATGCAGGGGACGGATTGGAGCAGTTCTTC. Protein: CASSHAGDGLEQFF.

This rearrangement joins TRBV19 to TRBJ2-3; 9 nucleotides match TRBD2. The CDR3 totals 13 residues. Germline-derived CDR1 and CDR2 are LNHDA and SQIVND (reference sequence). The V and J ends lost 7 bases and 5 bases, in that order; junction bases with no gene match: 4. The CDR3 DNA is TGTGCCAGTAAGGCGGGAGGGATAGATACGCAGTATTTT. As protein: CASKAGGIDTQYF.

The chain recombines TRBV27 with TRBJ1-4, with TRBD1 identical over 7 bases. Trimming removed 4 bases from V and 4 bases from J; junction bases left unmatched: 9. Germline-derived CDR1 and CDR2 are MNHEY and SMNVEV (reference sequence). CDR3 length: 16 amino acids. CDR3 residues: CASSSRQGGRNEKLFF. As DNA, the CDR3 is TGTGCCAGCAGTTCAAGGCAGGGGGGTCGTAATGAAAAACTGTTTTTT.

This CDR3 is CAWTSGVWGGTDTQYF. CDR3 nucleotide sequence: TGTGCCTGGACATCGGGAGTATGGGGGGGCACAGATACGCAGTATTTT. J is TRBJ2-3 and V is TRBV30, with a tentative D call TRBD2 (6 bases). Trimming removed 4 bases at V and 1 base at J, with 18 bases between. The CDR3 is 16 residues long. CDR1 is GTSNPN and CDR2 is SVGIG in the germline V gene (reference sequence).

Regarding this clone: This specimen includes other DNA sequences encoding the same CDR3. This chain links TRBV28 with TRBJ1-4; 7 nucleotides agree with TRBD1. The ends lost 5 bases at V and 4 bases at J; junction bases unmatched: 4. The CDR3 has 14 amino acids. The germline V gene encodes CDR1 MDHEN and CDR2 SYDVKM. CDR3 loop: CASSRGQLNEKLFF. For the CDR3, the DNA is TGTGCCAGCAGTCGGGGACAGCTTAATGAAAAACTGTTTTTT.

This chain joins TRBV4-2 and TRBJ2-5; a possible D gene is TRBD2 (6 bases). Trimming took 0 bases from V and 2 from J, leaving 13 bases between them. There are 16 residues in the CDR3. Germline CDR1 is LGHNA and CDR2 is YNFKEQ. This CDR3 reads CASSQESASDQETQYF. CDR3 nucleotides: TGTGCCAGCAGCCAAGAAAGTGCTAGCGATCAAGAGACCCAGTACTTC.

This chain uses TRBV19 with TRBJ2-7; D uncertain. CDR3 size: 14 residues. CDR1 is LNHDA, CDR2 SQIVND, per germline (reference sequence). The V and J ends lost 3 bases and 0 bases respectively, with 9 bases between them. CDR3 amino acids: CASSIGGNSYEQYF. The CDR3 DNA reads TGTGCCAGTAGTATTGGCGGCAACTCCTACGAGCAGTACTTC.

The rearrangement uses TRBV4-3 and TRBJ2-7; 10 nucleotides line up with TRBD1. Losses at the gene ends were 0 bases for V and 2 bases for J; bases not matched to a gene: 7. The CDR3 is made up of 17 amino acids. Germline V gene data show CDR1 as LGHNA and CDR2 as YSLEER. The CDR3 sequence: CASSQDAPGQGTYEQYF. The CDR3 bases are TGCGCCAGCAGCCAAGATGCGCCGGGACAGGGGACCTACGAGCAGTACTTC.